The rows below give T cell receptor beta chains drawn from one sample of a study of Graves' ophthalmopathy and Graves' hyperthyroidism. TCRdb recomputed calls from the multiplex PCR reads with MiXCR, one row per CDR3 protein. The table shows hundreds of thousands of distinct CDR3 sequences, with roughly 39% occurring only once. Input material: peripheral blood. The receptor source for this set is an adult man with Graves' ophthalmopathy. Both conserved end residues are part of each CDR3. The D gene is left open where the match is weak. Clone size is given for some rows only: seen once, a few or many times, or a class if the clone is expanded.

size: -
D: -
V: TRBV20-1
J: TRBJ1-5
CDR3: CSASGGAGQPQHF
DNA: TGCAGTGCTAGTGGGGGGGCAGGTCAGCCCCAGCATTTT

size: -
D: -
V: TRBV12-3/TRBV12-4
J: TRBJ1-4
CDR3: CASSPEGGDYEKLFF
DNA: TGTGCCAGCAGTCCCGAGGGGGGAGATTATGAAAAACTGTTTTTT

size: few
D: -
V: TRBV11-2
J: TRBJ2-7
CDR3: CASSLERNEQYF
DNA: TGTGCCAGCAGCTTAGAGAGGAACGAGCAGTACTTC

size: many
D: -
V: TRBV19
J: TRBJ1-4
CDR3: CASSISQANEKLFF
DNA: TGTGCCAGTAGTATAAGTCAGGCTAATGAAAAACTGTTTTTT

size: -
D: -
V: TRBV10-2
J: TRBJ1-2
CDR3: CASTSPTVMGNRYTF
DNA: TGTGCCAGCACCTCACCGACAGTCATGGGCAATCGCTACACCTTC

size: -
D: -
V: TRBV7-2
J: TRBJ1-2
CDR3: CASSIRVAGASYGYTF
DNA: TGTGCCAGCAGCATAAGGGTAGCAGGGGCCTCTTATGGCTACACCTTC

size: once
D: -
V: TRBV19
J: TRBJ2-4
CDR3: CASSTGRNIQYF
DNA: TGTGCCAGTAGTACAGGGAGAAACATTCAGTACTTC

size: few
D: TRBD2
V: TRBV14
J: TRBJ2-7
CDR3: CASSTGGGGDEQYF
DNA: TGTGCCAGCAGCACCGGGGGGGGGGGCGACGAGCAGTACTTC

size: -
D: -
V: TRBV19
J: TRBJ2-7
CDR3: CASQLTWTDYEQYF
DNA: TGTGCCTCCCAATTAACCTGGACAGACTACGAGCAGTACTTC

size: once
D: -
V: TRBV11-1
J: TRBJ1-4
CDR3: CASSVTRGEKLFF
DNA: TGTGCCAGCAGCGTTACCCGGGGCGAAAAACTGTTTTTT

size: -
D: -
V: TRBV20-1
J: TRBJ1-2
CDR3: CSASLPGTSYGYTF
DNA: TGCAGTGCTAGTTTGCCAGGGACATCTTATGGCTACACCTTC

size: many
D: -
V: TRBV2
J: TRBJ1-5
CDR3: CASGAQPQHF
DNA: TGTGCCAGCGGGGCTCAGCCCCAGCATTTT

size: -
D: TRBD1
V: TRBV12-3/TRBV12-4
J: TRBJ1-1
CDR3: CASSPYPDRDTEAFF
DNA: TGTGCCAGCAGCCCCTACCCGGACAGGGACACTGAAGCTTTCTTT

size: many
D: -
V: TRBV9
J: TRBJ1-6
CDR3: CASSVGQNSPLHF
DNA: TGTGCCAGCAGCGTAGGGCAGAATTCACCCCTCCACTTT

size: many
D: -
V: TRBV7-7
J: TRBJ1-5
CDR3: CAIPVGNQPQHF
DNA: TGTGCTATCCCCGTGGGCAATCAGCCCCAGCATTTT

size: -
D: TRBD1
V: TRBV7-8
J: TRBJ2-7
CDR3: CASRRQGGAYEQYF
DNA: TGTGCCAGCAGAAGACAGGGGGGAGCCTACGAGCAGTACTTC

size: many
D: -
V: TRBV7-2
J: TRBJ2-7
CDR3: CASSLAPGPSYLGVVYEQYF
DNA: TGTGCCAGCAGCTTAGCGCCGGGGCCAAGTTATCTGGGGGTAGTCTACGAGCAGTACTTC

size: many
D: -
V: TRBV9
J: TRBJ2-7
CDR3: CASSVGAGGSYEQYF
DNA: TGTGCCAGCAGCGTAGGGGCAGGAGGATCCTACGAGCAGTACTTC

size: few
D: -
V: TRBV6-1
J: TRBJ1-5
CDR3: CASKVKNQPQHF
DNA: TGTGCCAGCAAAGTTAAAAATCAGCCCCAGCATTTT

size: -
D: TRBD1
V: TRBV2
J: TRBJ2-7
CDR3: CASAGQGTYEQYF
DNA: TGTGCCAGCGCGGGACAGGGAACCTACGAGCAGTACTTC

size: many
D: -
V: TRBV29-1
J: TRBJ1-2
CDR3: CSVSTGDYGYTF
DNA: TGCAGCGTTTCTACAGGCGACTATGGCTACACCTTC

size: many
D: TRBD1
V: TRBV9
J: TRBJ1-5
CDR3: CASSQTGERQPQHF
DNA: TGTGCCAGCAGCCAGACAGGGGAACGTCAGCCCCAGCATTTT